The present T cell receptor beta chain was sequenced within a study of T cell responses to AZD1222 COVID-19 vaccine. TCRdb keeps only in-frame clones here, not all; method: immunoSEQ multiplex PCR. The sample lists 79,000 or so clones, about 83% occurring once. Sequencing used peripheral blood, obtained 28 days after the second dose of the MenACWY control vaccine. The source of this sequence is an adult who received the MenACWY meningococcal vaccine as a control.

The CDR3 nucleotides read TGCGCCAGCAGTCAAGGACTAGCGGGGGACTATGTGGAAGACAATGAGCAGTTCTTC. It yields the protein CASSQGLAGDYVEDNEQFF. V usage is TRBV23-1 and J usage is TRBJ2-1; 13 bases match TRBD2. TRBV23-1 is given ORF status, its function remaining uncertain. After removal of 2 bases from V and 5 bases from J, the junction contained 12 bases not matched to a gene. The CDR3 has 19 amino acids.